This T cell receptor (beta chain) appears in the sequencing data of a study of shared clonotypes between healthy human individuals. The protocol was immunoSEQ multiplex PCR, while the TCRdb copy is restricted to in-frame clones and leaves out a portion. The table has 2 million to 2.5 million clones, approximately 96% seen once. From germline, CDR1 is ENHRY and CDR2 SYGVKD. Trimming took off 3 bases at V and 4 bases at J, with 12 bases between the two ends. This CDR3 comprises 15 residues. Specimen: naive CD4+ T cells sorted from blood. Subset in this sample: CD45RA+ positively selected. The chain links TRBV10-3 to TRBJ1-4; weak D call: TRBD1 (5 bases). This receptor was taken from a man aged 18 to 30 in good health. The DNA for the CDR3 is TGTGCCATCAGTGATTCCGGGGGGGGTAATGAAAAACTGTTTTTT. Protein: CAISDSGGGNEKLFF.